This T cell receptor beta chain was captured by sequencing in a study of shared clonotypes between healthy human individuals (dated by TCRdb to between 2020 and 2021). Background for the entire study: Three men and two women, aged 18 to 49 years, made up the cohort. For each donor, three plates each were used for CD4 naive and CD4 memory, two plates were used for CD8 naive, and one plate was used for CD8 memory. Each donor's leukapheresis produced roughly between about 0.85 and 10 billion PBMCs. Libraries were prepared and TCR repertoires were sequenced by different laboratories using diverse techniques, in order to increase sequencing depth and limit assay-specific biases. Blood TCR repertoires of a handful of healthy adults were deeply sequenced to estimate repertoire size and the extent of clonotype sharing between individuals.

Details on this clone: Its antigen has not been determined. Base qualities are not at hand, and no much larger clone is one base apart.

V and J are trimmed by 3 bases and 5 bases, and the gene matches miss 5 bases of the junction. As encoded in the germline V gene, CDR1 is MDHEN while CDR2 is SYDVKM. The CDR3 holds 14 amino acids from the cysteine to the phenylalanine. Only the CDR3 region is kept as DNA, spanning 42 bases read in frame from base 1. What the research found in general, with its limitations: Larger estimated clonotype richness was generally found for naive subsets than for memory subsets. Incomplete sequencing was indicated by rarefaction of sorted-subset datasets, despite the large sequencing depth. Based on pairwise subsampling, the degree of clonotype sharing among donors was expected to be affected by sequencing depth. Clonotypes shared by all four sorted-subset donors showed higher generation probabilities than non-shared clonotypes. Because the study included only a small number of donors, the genetic and exposure-history diversity represented was limited. Only blood was sampled, and tissue TCR repertoires likely differ from those in blood. Sharing across a handful of donors was observed for roughly 5.4% of naive CD4, about 4% of naive CD8, 2% to 2.5% of memory CD4, and roughly 0.4% of memory CD8 clonotypes.

CD8 naive samples were obtained by positive selection for CCR7 among CD45RO-negative cells, yielding a CD45RA+CCR7+ population from which TemRA cells were excluded. The donors were healthy, HIV-negative adults with no recently reported acute infections or vaccinations. Every donor was a Caucasian adult residing in Nashville, Tennessee, USA. Blood was obtained by leukapheresis, after which PBMCs were separated by Ficoll-Histopaque density gradient centrifugation and cryopreserved in liquid nitrogen vapor phase. Analytical flow cytometry was used to check the purity and quantity of every magnetically sorted T cell population. From each sorted fraction, genomic DNA was isolated and quantified by UV absorbance on a Nanodrop 2000c. TCR CDR3 regions were amplified from genomic DNA by multiplex PCR using the deep immunoSEQ assay. Extracted genomic DNA from each cell subset was distributed evenly across all wells of several immunoSEQ 96-well plates, and each plate was treated as a replicate. Each replicate PCR for sorted subsets received around 200 ng genomic DNA, equal to tens of thousands of T cell genomes. Purified libraries were measured with a Qubit 3.0 fluorometer, size-checked on a Bioanalyzer 2100, and measured again with the KAPA Library Quantification kit. Every immunoSEQ 96-well plate was sequenced on a dedicated single-read 150-cycle Illumina NextSeq 550 flow cell. For the original study's pipeline: Because the immunoSEQ output held only junctional sequences and lacked quality scores, the filtering could not match the filtering applied to full-length reads. To assign V/J genes and CDR3, sequences were annotated against IMGT germline references using PyIR, a Python wrapper for IgBLAST v1.9. Any read was removed if the V/J assignment was weak (E-value above 1e-6), the CDR3 was missing, or the read contained stop codons, out-of-frame junctions, or ambiguous translated residues. V3J clonotypes were defined by identical inferred V gene, J gene, and CDR3 amino acid sequence. The percentage overlap between two repertoires was calculated by dividing the number of shared unique clonotypes by the size of the smaller repertoire. Richness of each repertoire was evaluated using RTK rarefaction, the Chao1 estimator, and Recon v2.1 estimates of unobserved clonotypes. OLGA was used to compute generation probabilities for all TCRbeta clonotypes that the gDNA method yielded from a few donors. The immuneACCESS repertoire file appears here via TCRdb, limited to in-frame rearrangements. These files lack a portion of the clones; in checked studies, under half of the deficit traces to unresolved V genes, and the cause of the others is not known. V, J and clone size were drawn from that table, and D and trimming were deduced from the DNA. The sample table lists roughly 550,000 clones, nearly 97% of them with a count of one. The ten largest clones represent 0.09% to 0.13% of the sample.

The chain joins TRBV28 to TRBJ1-1, with 8 bases in between that match TRBD1. The source material was naive CD8+ T cells sorted from blood. According to the study, the label for this sample's cell subset or site signals: CD45RA+CCR7+. The TCR sequence derives from a woman aged 30 to 39 in good health. The encoded CDR3 is CASSLTGVGTEAFF. The DNA sequence is given as TGTGCCAGCAGTTTGACAGGGGTGGGTACTGAAGCTTTCTTT.